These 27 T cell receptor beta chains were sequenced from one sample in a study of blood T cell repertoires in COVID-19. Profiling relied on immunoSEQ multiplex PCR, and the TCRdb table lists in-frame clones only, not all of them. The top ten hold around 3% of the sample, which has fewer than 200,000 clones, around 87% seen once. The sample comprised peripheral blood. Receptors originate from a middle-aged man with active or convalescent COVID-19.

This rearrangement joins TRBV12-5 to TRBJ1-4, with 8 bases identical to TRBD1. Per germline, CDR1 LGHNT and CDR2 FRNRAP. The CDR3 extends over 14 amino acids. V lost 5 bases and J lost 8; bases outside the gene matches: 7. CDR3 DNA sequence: TGTGCTAGTGGTCCCTCAGGGGGCGGAGAAAAACTGTTTTTT. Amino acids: CASGPSGGGEKLFF.

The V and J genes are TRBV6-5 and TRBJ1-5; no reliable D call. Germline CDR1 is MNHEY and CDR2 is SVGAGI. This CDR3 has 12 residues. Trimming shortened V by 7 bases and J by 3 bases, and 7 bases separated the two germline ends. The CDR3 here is CASTRFNQPQHF. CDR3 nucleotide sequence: TGTGCCAGCACCAGGTTCAATCAGCCCCAGCATTTT.

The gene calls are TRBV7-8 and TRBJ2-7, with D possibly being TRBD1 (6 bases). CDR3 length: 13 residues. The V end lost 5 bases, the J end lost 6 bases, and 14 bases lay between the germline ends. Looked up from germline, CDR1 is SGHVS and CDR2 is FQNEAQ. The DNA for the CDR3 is TGTGCCAGCAGCAACACCGACAGGTTCGAGCAGTACTTC. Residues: CASSNTDRFEQYF.

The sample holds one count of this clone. The CDR3 nucleotides read TGTGCCAGCAGGCTGACATACAATGAGCAGTTCTTC. Protein product: CASRLTYNEQFF. The chain has TRBV5-8 and TRBJ2-1; no firm D call. Germline lookup yields CDR1 SGHTS and CDR2 YDEGEE. The CDR3 contains 12 residues. Trimming shortened V by 5 bases and J by 4 bases, and 7 bases separated the two germline ends.

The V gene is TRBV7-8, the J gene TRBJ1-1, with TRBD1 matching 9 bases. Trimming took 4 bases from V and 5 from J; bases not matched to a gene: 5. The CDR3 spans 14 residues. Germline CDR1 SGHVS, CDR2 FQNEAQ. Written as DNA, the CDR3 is TGTGCCAGCAGCTATAGCGGACAGGGGACTGAAGCTTTCTTT. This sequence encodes CASSYSGQGTEAFF.

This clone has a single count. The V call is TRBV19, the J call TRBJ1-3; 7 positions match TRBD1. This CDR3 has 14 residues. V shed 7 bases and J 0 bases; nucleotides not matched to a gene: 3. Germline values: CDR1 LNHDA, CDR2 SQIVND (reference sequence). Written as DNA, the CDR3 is TGTGCCAGTATGACAGGGAGCTCTGGAAACACCATATATTTT. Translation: CASMTGSSGNTIYF.

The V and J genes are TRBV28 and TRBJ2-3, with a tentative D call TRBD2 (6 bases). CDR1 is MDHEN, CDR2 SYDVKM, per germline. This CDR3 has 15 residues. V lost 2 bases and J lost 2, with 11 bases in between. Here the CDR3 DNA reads TGTGCCAGCAGTTTAAACGGGGGAAACACAGATACGCAGTATTTT. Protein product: CASSLNGGNTDTQYF.

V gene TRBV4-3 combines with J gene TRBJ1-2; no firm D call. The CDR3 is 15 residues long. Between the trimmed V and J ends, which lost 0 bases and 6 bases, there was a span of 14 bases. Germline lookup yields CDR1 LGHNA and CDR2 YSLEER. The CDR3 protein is CASSQDRRHQDGYTF. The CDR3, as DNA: TGCGCCAGCAGCCAAGATCGACGACATCAGGATGGCTACACCTTC.

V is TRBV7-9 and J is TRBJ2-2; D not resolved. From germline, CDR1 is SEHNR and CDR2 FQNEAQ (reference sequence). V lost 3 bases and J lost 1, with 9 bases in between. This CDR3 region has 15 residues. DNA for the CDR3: TGTGCCAGCAGCTTCAGGATTGAGAACACCGGGGAGCTGTTTTTT. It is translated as CASSFRIENTGELFF.

The CDR3 reads CASSPDRGFTYEQYF. In nucleotides, the CDR3 is TGTGCCAGCAGCCCCGACAGGGGGTTTACCTACGAGCAGTACTTC. The chain couples TRBV7-9 to TRBJ2-7, with 9 bases lining up with TRBD1. V shed 5 bases and J 2 bases; nucleotides not matched to a gene: 7. Germline V gene lookup returns CDR1 SEHNR and CDR2 FQNEAQ (reference sequence). The CDR3 is 15 amino acids.

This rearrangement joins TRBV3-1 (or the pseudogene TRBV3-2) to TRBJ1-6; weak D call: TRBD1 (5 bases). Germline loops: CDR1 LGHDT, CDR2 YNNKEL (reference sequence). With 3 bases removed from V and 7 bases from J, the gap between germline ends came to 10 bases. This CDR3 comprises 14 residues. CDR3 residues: CASSQGGGNSPLHF. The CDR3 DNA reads TGTGCCAGCAGCCAGGGGGGAGGGAATTCACCCCTCCACTTT.

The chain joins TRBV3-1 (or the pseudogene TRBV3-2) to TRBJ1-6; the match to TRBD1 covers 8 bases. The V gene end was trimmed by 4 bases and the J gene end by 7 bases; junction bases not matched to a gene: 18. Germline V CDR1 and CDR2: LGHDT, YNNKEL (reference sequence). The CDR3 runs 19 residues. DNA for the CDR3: TGTGCCAGCAGCCGCAACCTATTACACAGGGGGTTGGGCAATTCACCCCTCCACTTT. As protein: CASSRNLLHRGLGNSPLHF.

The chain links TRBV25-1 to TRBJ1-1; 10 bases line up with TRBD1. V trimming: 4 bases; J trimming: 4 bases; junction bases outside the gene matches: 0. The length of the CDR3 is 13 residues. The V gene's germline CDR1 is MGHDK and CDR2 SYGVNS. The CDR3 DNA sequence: TGTGCCAGCAGTGGGACAGGGGGCACTGAAGCTTTCTTT. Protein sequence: CASSGTGGTEAFF.

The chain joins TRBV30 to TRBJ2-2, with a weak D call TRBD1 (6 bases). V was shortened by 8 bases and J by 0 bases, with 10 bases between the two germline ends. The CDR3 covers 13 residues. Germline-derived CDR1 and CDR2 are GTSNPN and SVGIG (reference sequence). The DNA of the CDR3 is TGTGCCGTGAAGGGGGCGAACACCGGGGAGCTGTTTTTT. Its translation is CAVKGANTGELFF. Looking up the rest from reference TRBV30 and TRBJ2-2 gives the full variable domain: SQTIHQWPATLVQPVGSPLSLECTVEGTSNPNLYWYRQAAGRGLQLLFYSVGIGQISSEVPQNLSASRPQDRQFILSSKKLLLSDSGFYLCAVKGANTGELFFGEGSRLTVL.

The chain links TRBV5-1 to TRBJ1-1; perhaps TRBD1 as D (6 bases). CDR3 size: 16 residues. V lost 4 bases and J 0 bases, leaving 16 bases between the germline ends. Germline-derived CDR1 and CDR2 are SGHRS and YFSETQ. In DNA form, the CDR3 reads TGCGCCAGCAGCACAAGACACGGGGACATGAACACTGAAGCTTTCTTT. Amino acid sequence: CASSTRHGDMNTEAFF.

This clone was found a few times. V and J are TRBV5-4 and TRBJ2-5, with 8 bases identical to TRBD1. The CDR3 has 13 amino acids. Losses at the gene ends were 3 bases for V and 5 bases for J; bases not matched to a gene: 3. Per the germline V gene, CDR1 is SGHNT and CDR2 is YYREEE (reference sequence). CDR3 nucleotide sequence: TGTGCCAGCAGCTCAGGGGGCGAGGAGACCCAGTACTTC. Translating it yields CASSSGGEETQYF.

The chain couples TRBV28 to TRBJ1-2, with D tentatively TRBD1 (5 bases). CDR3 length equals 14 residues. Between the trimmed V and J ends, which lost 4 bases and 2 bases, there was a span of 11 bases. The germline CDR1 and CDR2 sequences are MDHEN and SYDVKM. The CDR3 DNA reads TGTGCCAGCAGTTCCCCCCAGGGCAACTATGGCTACACCTTC. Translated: CASSSPQGNYGYTF.

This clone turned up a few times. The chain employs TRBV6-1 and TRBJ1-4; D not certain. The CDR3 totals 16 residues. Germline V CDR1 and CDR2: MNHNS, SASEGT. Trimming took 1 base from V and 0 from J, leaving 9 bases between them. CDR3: CASSEDRQATNEKLFF. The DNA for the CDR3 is TGTGCCAGCAGTGAAGATAGGCAGGCAACTAATGAAAAACTGTTTTTT.

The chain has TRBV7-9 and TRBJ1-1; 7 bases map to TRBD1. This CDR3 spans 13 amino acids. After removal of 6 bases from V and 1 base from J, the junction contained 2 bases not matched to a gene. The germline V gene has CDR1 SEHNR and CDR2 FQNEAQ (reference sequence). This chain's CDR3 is CASRYRGNTEAFF. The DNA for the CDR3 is TGTGCCAGCAGGTACAGGGGGAACACTGAAGCTTTCTTT.

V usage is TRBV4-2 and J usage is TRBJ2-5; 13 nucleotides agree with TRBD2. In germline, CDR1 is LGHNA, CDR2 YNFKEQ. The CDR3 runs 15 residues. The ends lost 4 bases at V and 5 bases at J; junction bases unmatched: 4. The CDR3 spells CASSPRTSGGETQYF. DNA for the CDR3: TGTGCCAGCAGCCCCCGGACTAGCGGGGGTGAGACCCAGTACTTC.

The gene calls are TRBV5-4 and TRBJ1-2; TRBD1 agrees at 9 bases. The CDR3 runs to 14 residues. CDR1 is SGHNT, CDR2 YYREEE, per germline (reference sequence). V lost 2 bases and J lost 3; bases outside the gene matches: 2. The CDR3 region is CASSFRTGDYGYTF. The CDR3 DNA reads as TGTGCCAGCAGCTTCCGGACAGGGGACTATGGCTACACCTTC.

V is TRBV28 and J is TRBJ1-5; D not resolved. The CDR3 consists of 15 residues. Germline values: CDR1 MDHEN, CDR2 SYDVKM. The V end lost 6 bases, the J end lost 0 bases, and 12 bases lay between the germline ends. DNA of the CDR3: TGTGCCAGCAGGGATCAGGACTATAGCAATCAGCCCCAGCATTTT. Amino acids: CASRDQDYSNQPQHF.

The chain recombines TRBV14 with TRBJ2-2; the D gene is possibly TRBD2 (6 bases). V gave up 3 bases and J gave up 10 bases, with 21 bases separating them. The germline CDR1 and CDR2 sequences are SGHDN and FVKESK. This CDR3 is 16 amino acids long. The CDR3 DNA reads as TGTGCCAGCAGCCACGGGGGTCGGGGGTTTTTCCCGGAGCTGTTTTTT. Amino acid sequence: CASSHGGRGFFPELFF.

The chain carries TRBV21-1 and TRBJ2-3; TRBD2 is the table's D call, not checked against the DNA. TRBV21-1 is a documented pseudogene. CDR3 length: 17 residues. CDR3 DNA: TGTGCCAGCAGCAAAGAAACTAGCGGGGGGGCCAGGGATACGCAGTATTTT. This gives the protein CASSKETSGGARDTQYF.

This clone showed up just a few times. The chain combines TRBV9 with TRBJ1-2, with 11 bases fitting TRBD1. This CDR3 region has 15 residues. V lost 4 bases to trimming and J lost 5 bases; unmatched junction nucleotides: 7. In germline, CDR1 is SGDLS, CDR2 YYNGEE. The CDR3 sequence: CASSPGQGAGYGYTF. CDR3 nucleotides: TGTGCCAGCAGCCCAGGACAGGGGGCTGGGTATGGCTACACCTTC.

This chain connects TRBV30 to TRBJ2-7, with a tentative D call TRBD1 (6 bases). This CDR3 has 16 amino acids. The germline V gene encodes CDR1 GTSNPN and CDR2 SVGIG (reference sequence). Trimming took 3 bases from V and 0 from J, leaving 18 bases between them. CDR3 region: CAWRGVGHVSSYEQYF. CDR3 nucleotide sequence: TGTGCCTGGAGAGGGGTGGGACATGTAAGCTCCTACGAGCAGTACTTC. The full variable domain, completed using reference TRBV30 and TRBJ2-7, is SQTIHQWPATLVQPVGSPLSLECTVEGTSNPNLYWYRQAAGRGLQLLFYSVGIGQISSEVPQNLSASRPQDRQFILSSKKLLLSDSGFYLCAWRGVGHVSSYEQYFGPGTRLTVT.

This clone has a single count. The CDR3 DNA follows: TGTGCCAGCAGTGGGGCTAGCGGGGGCGTGGAGACCCAGTACTTC. This translates into CASSGASGGVETQYF. V is TRBV2 and J is TRBJ2-5, with 10 positions matching TRBD2. The V gene's germline CDR1 is SNHLY and CDR2 FYNNEI. This CDR3 region has 15 residues. The trim removed 4 bases at V and 5 bases at J, leaving 7 bases unmatched.